This passage covers 8 T cell receptor beta chains from one sample sequenced in a study of STAT5B mutations in CD4+ large granular lymphocyte leukemia. Measured with immunoSEQ multiplex PCR; TCRdb has only the in-frame clones, and not every one. The data hold about 30,000 clones, with 78% observed a single time. Sequencing was performed on CD4+ T cells from blood buffy coats. The receptors come from a human donor in good health.

In its sample, this clone was seen once. The gene calls are TRBV19 and TRBJ2-7, with TRBD1 identical over 7 bases. The J segment lost 3 bases and the V segment lost 7 bases, leaving 12 bases of the junction unmatched. This CDR3 has 15 amino acids. Per germline, CDR1 LNHDA and CDR2 SQIVND (reference sequence). The DNA for the CDR3 is TGTGCCAGTACAGATGGGGCAGGGGGTCTCTACGAGCAGTACTTC. Translation gives CASTDGAGGLYEQYF.

CDR3 sequence (DNA): TGTGCCAGCAGTTCCTGGACTAGCGGGGGGGTGATGGGCGAGACCCAGTACTTC. Translated: CASSSWTSGGVMGETQYF. The gene calls are TRBV27 and TRBJ2-5, with 15 nucleotides matching TRBD2. Germline loops: CDR1 MNHEY, CDR2 SMNVEV (reference sequence). After removal of 4 bases from V and 5 bases from J, the junction contained 11 bases not matched to a gene. The CDR3 covers 18 residues.

In its sample, this clone was seen once. V usage is TRBV6-1 and J usage is TRBJ1-3; no definite D call. CDR1 MNHNS and CDR2 SASEGT come from the germline V gene. The ends were cut back, 0 bases at V and 0 bases at J, with 12 bases in the middle. This CDR3 is built from 17 residues. CDR3 in amino acids: CASSEASGSFSGNTIYF. The DNA for the CDR3 is TGTGCCAGCAGTGAAGCCTCGGGCTCCTTCTCTGGAAACACCATATATTTT.

V usage is TRBV27 and J usage is TRBJ1-6, with 8 bases aligning to TRBD1. J gave up 14 bases and V 3 bases, and 12 bases lay outside the gene matches. The CDR3 is 15 amino acids. Germline loops: CDR1 MNHEY, CDR2 SMNVEV (reference sequence). The CDR3 reads CASSFSGTGVGTLHF. The CDR3 coding sequence is TGTGCCAGCAGTTTTTCCGGGACAGGTGTGGGTACCCTCCACTTT.

The gene calls are TRBV6-1 and TRBJ1-4; TRBD1 is a possible D gene (5 bases). The V end lost 6 bases, the J end lost 3 bases, and 14 bases lay between the germline ends. Germline V gene data show CDR1 as MNHNS and CDR2 as SASEGT. This CDR3 has 15 amino acids. The CDR3 reads CASSNHGTSNEKLFF. CDR3 coding DNA: TGTGCCAGCAGCAACCACGGGACCTCTAATGAAAAACTGTTTTTT.

V gene TRBV7-6 combines with J gene TRBJ2-6; D call uncertain. Germline CDR1 is SGHVS and CDR2 is FNYEAQ. This CDR3 is built from 14 residues. V was cut by 5 bases and J by 3 bases, with 8 bases left in between. CDR3 sequence: CASSPVFGANVLTF. In DNA, the CDR3 is TGTGCCAGCAGCCCGGTTTTTGGGGCCAACGTCCTGACTTTC. Variable domain in full (rest from reference TRBV7-6 and TRBJ2-6): GAGVSQSPRYKVTKRGQDVALRCDPISGHVSLYWYRQALGQGPEFLTYFNYEAQQDKSGLPNDRFSAERPEGSISTLTIQRTEQRDSAMYRCASSPVFGANVLTFGAGSRLTVL.

The chain couples TRBV7-9 to TRBJ2-1; 10 bases align to TRBD2. The germline V gene encodes CDR1 SEHNR and CDR2 FQNEAQ (reference sequence). V lost 1 base to trimming and J lost 14 bases; unmatched junction nucleotides: 11. There are 15 residues in the CDR3. The CDR3 DNA reads as TGTGCCAGCAGCTTAGGCACTAGCGGGACCGGTGTGAAGTTCTTC. This translates into CASSLGTSGTGVKFF.

A remark on this clone: An end of the junction differs from the germline gene, which may be a read error. This chain joins TRBV5-1 and TRBJ2-2; D is ambiguous. This CDR3 is 13 amino acids long. CDR1 SGHRS and CDR2 YFSETQ come from the germline V gene. The CDR3 nucleotides are TGCGCCAGCACCTTGGACGGCAACGGGGAGCTGTTTTTT. This codes for CASTLDGNGELFF.